One T cell receptor (beta chain) is described in this entry. Its matching antigen is unknown. The data belong to a study of shared clonotypes between healthy human individuals. Study-wide background: A donor's plate count was three for CD4 naive and three for CD4 memory; CD8 naive had two and CD8 memory one. General study results and limits: Rarefaction showed sorted-subset sequencing was incomplete despite large depth.

Per the germline V gene, CDR1 is PRHDT and CDR2 is FYEKMQ (reference sequence). V shed 5 bases and J 7 bases; nucleotides not matched to a gene: 10. The CDR3 has 15 residues. At a deep level, the assay was run. For sorted subsets, 200 ng DNA per replicate equaled roughly 30,000 T cell genomes. Sequencing used immunoSEQ multiplex PCR; TCRdb keeps in-frame clones, though not all of them. The table lists millions of clones, less than 95% of them singletons, with 1.1% in the top ten. CD45RO-negative CD8 cells positively selected for CCR7 made up the naive population, which excluded terminally differentiated effector memory CD45RA+ cells.

This receptor was obtained from a man aged 18-30 years in good health. J is TRBJ1-4 and V is TRBV13; 7 nucleotides align to TRBD1. The sequencing input was naive CD8+ T cells sorted from blood. CDR3 sequence: CASSLQSSGGEKLFF. In DNA, the CDR3 is TGTGCCAGCAGCCTCCAGTCGTCAGGGGGTGAAAAACTGTTTTTT.